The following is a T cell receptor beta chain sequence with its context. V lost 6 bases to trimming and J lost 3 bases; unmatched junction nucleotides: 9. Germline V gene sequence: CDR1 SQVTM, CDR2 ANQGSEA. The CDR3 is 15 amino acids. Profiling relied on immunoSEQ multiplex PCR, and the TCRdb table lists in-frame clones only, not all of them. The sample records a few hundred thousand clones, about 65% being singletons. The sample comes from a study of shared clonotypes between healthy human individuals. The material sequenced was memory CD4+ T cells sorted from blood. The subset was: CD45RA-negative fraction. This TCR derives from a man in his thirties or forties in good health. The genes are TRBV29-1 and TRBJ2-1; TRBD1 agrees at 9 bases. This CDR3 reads CSVLTPGQGYNEQFF. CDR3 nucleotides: TGCAGCGTACTCACCCCGGGACAGGGCTACAATGAGCAGTTCTTC.